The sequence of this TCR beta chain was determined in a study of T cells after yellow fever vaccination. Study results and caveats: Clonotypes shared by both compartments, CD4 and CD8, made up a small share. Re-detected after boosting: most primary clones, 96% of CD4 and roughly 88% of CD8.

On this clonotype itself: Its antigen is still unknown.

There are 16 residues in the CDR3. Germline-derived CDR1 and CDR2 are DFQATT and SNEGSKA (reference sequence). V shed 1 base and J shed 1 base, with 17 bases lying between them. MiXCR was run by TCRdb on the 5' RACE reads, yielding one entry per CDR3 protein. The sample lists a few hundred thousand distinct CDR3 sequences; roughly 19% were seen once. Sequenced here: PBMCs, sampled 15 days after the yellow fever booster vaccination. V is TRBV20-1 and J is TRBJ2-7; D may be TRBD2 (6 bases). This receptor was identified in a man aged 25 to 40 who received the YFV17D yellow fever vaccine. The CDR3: CSARGVAERVSYEQYF. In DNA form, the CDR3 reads TGCAGTGCTAGAGGAGTAGCGGAGAGGGTGTCCTACGAGCAGTACTTC.